This T cell receptor beta chain originates from a study of T cell responses to AZD1222 COVID-19 vaccine. Study results and limitations: Just a handful of people given AZD1222 tested seropositive at baseline. Repertoire sampling happened only post peak T cell response. Nearly half of unique spike-specific TCRs reportedly avoided B.1.351 and B.1.1.7 mutated regions.

Profiling relied on immunoSEQ multiplex PCR, and the TCRdb table lists in-frame clones only, not all of them. The table has 100,000 to 150,000 clones, about 90% seen once; the top ten hold 1.1%. The CDR3 spans 10 residues. The germline V gene has CDR1 GTSNPN and CDR2 SVGIG (reference sequence). V lost 1 base, J lost 7 bases, and 5 bases lay in between. Remarks on this clone: Its antigen is still unknown.

The receptor was derived from an adult in good health. V gene TRBV30 combines with J gene TRBJ2-7; D remains unclear. This sample comprised peripheral blood, obtained on day 0 of AZD1222 vaccination. The CDR3 region has the DNA TGTGCCTGGAGTGAGGTGGAGCAGTACTTC. Translated: CAWSEVEQYF.